The 4 T cell receptor beta chains below come from one sample, sequenced in a study of sequential checkpoint blockade in melanoma. TCRdb's table, derived via immunoSEQ multiplex PCR, lists solely in-frame clones and lacks some. The sample lists 17,000 or so clones; 50% to 65% were seen once. Treatment noted: randomized to nivolumab then ipilimumab (arm A) or the reverse (arm B). The sequences come from CD8+ T cells sorted from blood (inferred from file names), collected from a patient given nivolumab and ipilimumab in sequence. These receptors were taken from a human donor with melanoma.

The gene calls are TRBV7-8 and TRBJ2-5, with 8 positions matching TRBD2. Trimming took 1 base from V and 5 from J; bases not matched to a gene: 6. The germline V gene has CDR1 SGHVS and CDR2 FQNEAQ. The CDR3 covers 15 residues. The CDR3: CASSLGPGLVETQYF. As DNA, the CDR3 is TGTGCCAGCAGCTTAGGACCGGGACTAGTGGAGACCCAGTACTTC. The entire variable domain, with the rest obtained from reference TRBV7-8 and TRBJ2-5, is as follows: GAGVSQSPRYKVAKRGQDVALRCDPISGHVSLFWYQQALGQGPEFLTYFQNEAQLDKSGLPSDRFFAERPEGSVSTLKIQRTQQEDSAVYLCASSLGPGLVETQYFGPGTRLLVL.

The V and J genes are TRBV5-4 and TRBJ2-7; TRBD1 is a possible D gene (5 bases). With 5 bases removed from V and 2 bases from J, the gap between germline ends came to 11 bases. The CDR3 is made up of 13 amino acids. Germline V gene sequence: CDR1 SGHNT, CDR2 YYREEE (reference sequence). DNA of the CDR3: TGTGCCAGCAGTCTGGACACGACCTACGAGCAGTACTTC. The encoded protein is CASSLDTTYEQYF. The whole variable domain, remainder taken from reference TRBV5-4 and TRBJ2-7, is ETGVTQSPTHLIKTRGQQVTLRCSSQSGHNTVSWYQQALGQGPQFIFQYYREEENGRGNFPPRFSGLQFPNYSSELNVNALELDDSALYLCASSLDTTYEQYFGPGTRLTVT.

The chain combines TRBV19 with TRBJ2-3; TRBD2 matches at 7 bases. The germline gives CDR1 LNHDA, CDR2 SQIVND (reference sequence). The ends lost 1 base at V and 4 bases at J; junction bases unmatched: 5. The CDR3 extends over 15 amino acids. The CDR3, as DNA: TGTGCCAGTAGTATAGTCGGGGGAGGGGCAGATACGCAGTATTTT. This gives the protein CASSIVGGGADTQYF.

J is TRBJ1-2 and V is TRBV7-9; no firm D call. The length of the CDR3 is 15 residues. Germline assignment: CDR1 SEHNR and CDR2 FQNEAQ (reference sequence). V was pared by 1 base and J by 4 bases, with 13 bases between. The CDR3 DNA follows: TGTGCCAGCAGCTTAGGTCTCGGGGTCGGCTATGGCTACACCTTC. Protein product: CASSLGLGVGYGYTF.